This passage covers 23 T cell receptor beta chains from one sample sequenced in a study of early T cells in non-severe SARS-CoV-2 infection. TCRdb reprocessed the 5' RACE reads via MiXCR and lists one record per CDR3 protein. The sample contains some 70,000 distinct CDR3 sequences, about 9% of which appear only once. Specimen: whole blood. The receptors come from an adult who was a healthcare worker with PCR-confirmed SARS-CoV-2 infection or an uninfected control (not recorded which).

This clonotype was recorded many times. The V call is TRBV11-2, the J call TRBJ2-2; D remains unclear. V was trimmed by 5 bases and J by 4 bases, leaving 11 bases between them. This CDR3 region has 14 residues. Germline V lookup: CDR1 SGHAT, CDR2 FQNNGV. The CDR3 loop reads CASSPTRGTGELFF. The DNA for the CDR3 is TGTGCCAGCAGCCCGACGCGAGGCACCGGGGAGCTGTTTTTT.

The chain has TRBV6-5 and TRBJ2-1, with D perhaps assigned TRBD1 or TRBD2 (5 bases each). CDR1 is MNHEY and CDR2 is SVGAGI in the germline V gene. The V end lost 6 bases, the J end lost 2 bases, and 14 bases lay between the germline ends. The CDR3 covers 15 residues. CDR3 amino acids: CASSRRDQTYNEQFF. Here the CDR3 DNA reads TGTGCCAGCAGCCGCCGGGACCAAACCTACAATGAGCAGTTCTTC.

This chain connects TRBV13 to TRBJ2-3, with D possibly matching TRBD2 (6 bases). V was cut by 5 bases and J by 6 bases, with 12 bases left in between. The CDR3 has 13 amino acids. Germline loops: CDR1 PRHDT, CDR2 FYEKMQ (reference sequence). CDR3 DNA sequence: TGTGCCAGCAGCATCCTAGCGACGGATACGCAGTATTTT. Amino acids: CASSILATDTQYF.

This clonotype was counted a single time. The chain has TRBV6-5 and TRBJ2-1, with 14 bases fitting TRBD2. V was clipped by 5 bases and J by 1 base; unmatched bases: 1. Germline CDR1 and CDR2: MNHEY and SVGAGI. The CDR3 runs to 16 residues. As DNA, the CDR3 is TGTGCCAGCAGTGGGACTAGCGGGAGTTCCTACAATGAGCAGTTCTTC. It codes for CASSGTSGSSYNEQFF.

This clonotype was seen a few times. The chain recombines TRBV20-1 with TRBJ2-1; 14 bases fit TRBD2. CDR1 is DFQATT, CDR2 SNEGSKA, per germline (reference sequence). The trim removed 0 bases at V and 9 bases at J, leaving 7 bases unmatched. This CDR3 region has 16 residues. In DNA form, the CDR3 reads TGCAGTGCTAGAGACCCCGGGACTAGCGGGGGTGCTGAGCAGTTCTTC. Protein sequence: CSARDPGTSGGAEQFF.

This clonotype was observed many times. J is TRBJ2-5 and V is TRBV18, with D perhaps matching TRBD1 (5 bases). The V end was cut by 2 bases, the J end by 4 bases, with 14 bases between. Germline V gives CDR1 KGHSH, CDR2 LQKENI. The CDR3 has 15 residues. CDR3 coding DNA: TGTGCCAGCTCACCAAAAAGACAGTCTTCAGAGACCCAGTACTTC. Translating it yields CASSPKRQSSETQYF.

This clonotype was seen ten or more times. The chain combines TRBV4-1 with TRBJ2-7; no clear D gene. Germline V lookup: CDR1 MGHRA, CDR2 YSYEKL. V lost 0 bases to trimming and J lost 7 bases, with 13 bases between them. The length of the CDR3 is 14 residues. DNA of the CDR3: TGCGCCAGCAGCCAAGATTCTGGGTTGGGGGAGCAGTACTTC. Protein product: CASSQDSGLGEQYF.

The table lists this clonotype with many counts. The chain couples TRBV11-3 to TRBJ2-1; 7 bases match TRBD1. Germline CDR1 reads SGHNT; CDR2 reads YENEEA. The ends lost 5 bases at V and 1 base at J; junction bases unmatched: 5. The CDR3 spans 15 residues. The CDR3 DNA sequence: TGTGCCAGCAGCCCGCGACAGGGATCCTACAATGAGCAGTTCTTC. Translated, it gives CASSPRQGSYNEQFF.

This clonotype was counted ten times or more. The genes are TRBV5-1 and TRBJ2-6; D not resolved. Germline V gives CDR1 SGHRS, CDR2 YFSETQ. This CDR3 is built from 15 residues. V was shortened by 3 bases and J by 1 base, with 8 bases between the two germline ends. CDR3 sequence (DNA): TGCGCCAGCAGCTCCGCTCCTTCTGGGGCCAACGTCCTGACTTTC. Its translation: CASSSAPSGANVLTF.

The rearrangement joins TRBV29-1 to TRBJ2-2; D is uncertain. Germline assignment: CDR1 SQVTM and CDR2 ANQGSEA. Trimming took 4 bases from V and 7 from J, leaving 19 bases between them. The CDR3 consists of 15 residues. The CDR3 protein is CSVATFRLGNGELFF. For the CDR3, the DNA is TGCAGCGTTGCAACCTTCCGCCTAGGGAACGGGGAGCTGTTTTTT.

This clonotype was detected only a few times. The chain recombines TRBV7-2 with TRBJ2-7; D ambiguous. CDR1 SGHTA and CDR2 FQGNSA come from the germline V gene. The CDR3 runs to 15 residues. With 1 base removed from V and 3 bases from J, the gap between germline ends came to 13 bases. CDR3 loop: CASSLEVEQYYEQYF. The CDR3 DNA reads TGTGCCAGCAGCTTAGAGGTTGAGCAGTACTACGAGCAGTACTTC.

The sample holds many counts of this clonotype. The chain couples TRBV4-1 to TRBJ2-7; maybe TRBD1 (5 bases). Trimming removed 4 bases at V and 3 bases at J, with 13 bases between. CDR1 MGHRA and CDR2 YSYEKL come from the germline V gene. The CDR3 spans 14 residues. CDR3 in DNA: TGCGCCAGCAGCCTAGGCAGGGTGGGCTACGAGCAGTACTTC. It encodes CASSLGRVGYEQYF.

This clonotype was counted only a few times. CDR3 loop: CSVVGDGGADTQYF. CDR3 nucleotides: TGCAGCGTTGTCGGGGACGGGGGTGCAGATACGCAGTATTTT. This chain connects TRBV29-1 to TRBJ2-3; perhaps TRBD2 as D (6 bases). CDR1 SQVTM and CDR2 ANQGSEA come from the germline V gene. The CDR3 contains 14 residues. Between the trimmed V and J ends, which lost 4 bases and 4 bases, there was a span of 15 bases.

This clonotype was counted ten times or more. The J gene is TRBJ2-1, the V gene TRBV6-4, with D perhaps matching TRBD2 (7 bases). Trimming removed 6 bases from V and 4 bases from J, with 16 bases in between. There are 15 residues in the CDR3. Germline CDR1 MRHNA, CDR2 SNTAGT. CDR3 coding DNA: TGTGCCAGCAGCCTTGAGGGGGGGCCATACAATGAGCAGTTCTTC. This encodes CASSLEGGPYNEQFF.

In this sample, this clonotype turned up a few times. The chain carries TRBV29-1 and TRBJ1-4; a weak D match, TRBD1 (6 bases). Germline CDR1 is SQVTM and CDR2 is ANQGSEA. The CDR3 runs 12 residues. Trimming cost V 4 bases and J 8 bases, with 11 bases left between them. The chain's CDR3 is CSVGGAGEKLFF. CDR3 nucleotides: TGCAGCGTTGGGGGGGCAGGGGAAAAACTGTTTTTT.

The chain links TRBV14 to TRBJ2-1; 13 bases match TRBD2. The CDR3 sequence is 22 residues long. V trimming: 1 base; J trimming: 8 bases; junction bases outside the gene matches: 23. The germline V gene encodes CDR1 SGHDN and CDR2 FVKESK. CDR3 nucleotides: TGTGCCAGCAGCCAAGGGATACCGGAGGGACTAGCGGGAATCGTAACAAGGGATGAGCAGTTCTTC. The encoded protein is CASSQGIPEGLAGIVTRDEQFF.

This clonotype was recorded many times. The chain links TRBV20-1 to TRBJ2-4; D not certain. The CDR3 is made up of 12 amino acids. CDR1 is DFQATT, CDR2 SNEGSKA, per germline (reference sequence). V was cut by 4 bases and J by 1 base, with 5 bases left in between. CDR3 DNA: TGCAGTGCTAATCCGGCCAAAAACATTCAGTACTTC. Translation gives CSANPAKNIQYF.

This clonotype showed up many times. The chain is built from TRBV25-1 and TRBJ2-2, with D tentatively TRBD1 (6 bases). V gave up 8 bases and J gave up 0 bases, with 16 bases separating them. The CDR3 has 16 amino acids. CDR1 and CDR2 (germline): MGHDK, SYGVNS. In DNA form, the CDR3 reads TGTGCCAGCGGGTTTGGGAAGGGGGCGAACACCGGGGAGCTGTTTTTT. As protein: CASGFGKGANTGELFF.

The chain joins TRBV5-4 to TRBJ1-1; 11 positions agree with TRBD1. V shed 4 bases, J shed 0 bases, and the junction held 5 bases outside the gene matches. This CDR3 has 16 amino acids. Germline V gene sequence: CDR1 SGHNT, CDR2 YYREEE (reference sequence). The CDR3 loop is CASSRGQGAMNTEAFF. DNA for the CDR3: TGTGCCAGCAGCCGCGGACAGGGGGCCATGAACACTGAAGCTTTCTTT.

This clonotype was observed many times. The chain is built from TRBV5-1 and TRBJ2-7; 7 bases are a match to TRBD2. Losses at the gene ends were 1 base for V and 3 bases for J; bases not matched to a gene: 4. Looked up from germline, CDR1 is SGHRS and CDR2 is YFSETQ. The CDR3 consists of 14 residues. This chain's CDR3 is CASSLTSGGYEQYF. CDR3 coding DNA: TGCGCCAGCAGCTTGACCTCGGGGGGCTACGAGCAGTACTTC. The full variable domain, completed using reference TRBV5-1 and TRBJ2-7, is KAGVTQTPRYLIKTRGQQVTLSCSPISGHRSVSWYQQTPGQGLQFLFEYFSETQRNKGNFPGRFSGRQFSNSRSEMNVSTLELGDSALYLCASSLTSGGYEQYFGPGTRLTVT.

This clonotype was seen a handful of times. The chain combines TRBV20-1 with TRBJ2-7, with a weak D call TRBD2 (6 bases). CDR1 and CDR2 from the germline V gene are DFQATT and SNEGSKA (reference sequence). V shed 3 bases and J shed 4 bases, with 16 bases lying between them. The CDR3 has 14 amino acids. Here the CDR3 reads CSARTTGVDYEQYF. In nucleotides, the CDR3 is TGCAGTGCTAGGACAACGGGGGTTGATTACGAGCAGTACTTC.

The chain carries TRBV3-1 and TRBJ2-1; 7 bases are a match to TRBD2. Unmatched junction bases numbered 2, after V lost 1 base and J lost 2 bases. This CDR3 has 15 residues. Germline loops: CDR1 LGHDT, CDR2 YNNKEL (reference sequence). The DNA of the CDR3 is TGTGCCAGCAGCCAAGCTGCGGGAGCCTACAATGAGCAGTTCTTC. This sequence encodes CASSQAAGAYNEQFF.

The sample holds a few counts of this clonotype. The V call is TRBV29-1, the J call TRBJ2-1; TRBD2 matches at 13 bases. V was pared by 4 bases and J by 2 bases, with 5 bases of the junction left unmatched. This CDR3 has 16 residues. From germline, CDR1 is SQVTM and CDR2 ANQGSEA. The CDR3 reads CSVALAGGPTYNEQFF. DNA of the CDR3: TGCAGCGTTGCACTAGCGGGAGGGCCGACCTACAATGAGCAGTTCTTC.